This T cell receptor beta chain was sequenced during a study of blood T cell repertoires in COVID-19. Study details: The cDNA or gDNA used as material had been derived from T cells, B-cell-depleted T cells, or PBMCs.

This table comes from immunoSEQ multiplex PCR, and its TCRdb copy is limited to in-frame clones, with some not included. The data show around 64,000 clones, approximately 85% seen once. V lost 0 bases and J 7 bases, leaving 16 bases between the germline ends. CDR1 LGHDT and CDR2 YNNKEL come from the germline V gene (reference sequence). The CDR3 totals 16 residues. This receptor was identified in a human donor in a cohort sampled during active COVID-19. The chain joins TRBV3-1 (or the pseudogene TRBV3-2) to TRBJ1-5; no clear D gene. The sequenced sample consisted of peripheral blood. CDR3 in DNA: TGTGCCAGCAGCCAAGATTACTACAGCGGGGTACAGCCCCAGCATTTT. Translating gives CASSQDYYSGVQPQHF.